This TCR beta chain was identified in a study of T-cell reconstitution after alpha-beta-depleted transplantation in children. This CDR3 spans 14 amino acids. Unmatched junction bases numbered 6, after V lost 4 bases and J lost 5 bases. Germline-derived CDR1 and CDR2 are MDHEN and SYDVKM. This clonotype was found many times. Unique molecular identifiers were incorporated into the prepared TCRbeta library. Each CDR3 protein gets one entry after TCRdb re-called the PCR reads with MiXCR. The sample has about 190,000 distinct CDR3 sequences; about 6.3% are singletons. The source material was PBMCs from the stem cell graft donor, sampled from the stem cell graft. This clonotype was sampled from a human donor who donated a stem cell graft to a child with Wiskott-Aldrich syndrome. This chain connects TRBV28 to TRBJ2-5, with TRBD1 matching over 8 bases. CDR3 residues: CASSSGGFGETQYF. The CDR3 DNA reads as TGTGCCAGCAGTTCAGGGGGCTTCGGGGAGACCCAGTACTTC.